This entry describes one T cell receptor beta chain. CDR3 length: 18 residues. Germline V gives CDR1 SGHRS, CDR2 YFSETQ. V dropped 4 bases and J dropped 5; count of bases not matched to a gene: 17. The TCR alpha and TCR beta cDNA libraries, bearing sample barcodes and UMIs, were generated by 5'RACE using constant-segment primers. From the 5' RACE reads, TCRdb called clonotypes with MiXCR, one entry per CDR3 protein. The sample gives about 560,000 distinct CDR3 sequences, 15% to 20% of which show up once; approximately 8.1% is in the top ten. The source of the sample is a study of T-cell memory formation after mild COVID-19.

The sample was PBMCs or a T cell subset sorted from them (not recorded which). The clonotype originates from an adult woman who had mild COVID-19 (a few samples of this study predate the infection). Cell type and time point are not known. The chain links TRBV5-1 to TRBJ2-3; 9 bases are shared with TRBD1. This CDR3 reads CASSGTGGGWNLEDTQYF. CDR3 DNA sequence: TGCGCCAGCAGCGGTACAGGGGGCGGTTGGAACTTGGAAGATACGCAGTATTTT.